Detailed here is one T cell receptor beta chain. These data originate in a study of OX40 agonist ivuxolimab in advanced cancers. Study-wide background: Patients were dosed intravenously with ivuxolimab at 0.01 to 10 mg/kg every 2 weeks.

Produced via immunoSEQ multiplex PCR; TCRdb's table is partial and in-frame only. The repertoire holds 65,000 to 95,000 clones, with 89% as singletons. The CDR3 covers 15 residues. Germline V lookup: CDR1 SGHKS, CDR2 YYEKEE (reference sequence). V was clipped by 1 base and J by 7 bases; unmatched bases: 3. Specimen: CD4+ or CD8+ T cells sorted from blood, collected in a trial of the OX40 agonist ivuxolimab. The rearrangement uses TRBV5-5 and TRBJ1-6; TRBD1 aligns across 9 bases. The source of this sequence is an adult with an advanced solid tumor such as melanoma, head and neck, liver or kidney cancer. The CDR3 sequence: CASSLFGTGNSPLHF. CDR3 coding DNA: TGTGCCAGCAGCTTGTTCGGGACAGGGAATTCACCCCTCCACTTT.